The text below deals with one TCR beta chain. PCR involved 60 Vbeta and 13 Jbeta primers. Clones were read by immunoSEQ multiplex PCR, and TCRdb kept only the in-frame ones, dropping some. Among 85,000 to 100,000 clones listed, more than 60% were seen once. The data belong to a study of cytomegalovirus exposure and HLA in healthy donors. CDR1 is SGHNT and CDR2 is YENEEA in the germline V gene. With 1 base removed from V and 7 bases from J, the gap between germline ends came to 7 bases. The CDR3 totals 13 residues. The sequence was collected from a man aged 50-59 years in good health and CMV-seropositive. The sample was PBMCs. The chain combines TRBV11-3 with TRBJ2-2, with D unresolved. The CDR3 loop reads CASSLGDIGELFF. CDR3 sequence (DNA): TGTGCCAGCAGCTTAGGTGACATCGGGGAGCTGTTTTTT.